This T cell receptor (beta chain) derives from a study of tumor-infiltrating lymphocytes in primary liver carcinoma. Whole-study context: T1-T3 N0M0 was the stage of the tumors, which were roughly 4 to 11 cm across. Sequenced samples came back with roughly 3.5 to 7.13 million productive TCRbeta reads, and the counts looked alike across tissue types. Findings of the study overall: Overlap in tumor-adjacent and tumor-blood pairs fell below that of tumor region pairs. The 250 largest clones made up significantly more of tumor than blood repertoires (p = 0.039).

The CDR3 has 17 amino acids. Germline V gene data show CDR1 as MDHEN and CDR2 as SYDVKM. V was trimmed by 1 base and J by 6 bases, leaving 19 bases between them. As for this clonotype: As yet, its antigen is unknown.

Priming with a constant-region primer yielded TCR beta cDNA from roughly 0.45 ug total RNA. Three nested multiplex PCR rounds, a slightly modified ARM-PCR method, built the TCR beta libraries. Each of the first two PCR rounds ran approximately 11 cycles with TRBV1-TRBV30 forward and C-beta reverse primers. Via MiXCR, TCRdb re-called the multiplex PCR reads, giving one row per CDR3 protein. The table has a few hundred thousand distinct CDR3 sequences, about three fifths seen once. They got blood RNA out of unsorted whole blood and also pulled out germline DNA. Sequences were obtained from peripheral blood. The TCR sequence derives from a woman aged 30 to 39 with primary liver carcinoma and hepatitis B virus infection. This chain connects TRBV28 to TRBJ2-1; D is perhaps TRBD2 (6 bases). The CDR3 protein is CASSLLGELARGNEQFF. The CDR3 DNA sequence: TGTGCCAGCAGTTTATTAGGGGAACTAGCTCGGGGCAATGAGCAGTTCTTC.